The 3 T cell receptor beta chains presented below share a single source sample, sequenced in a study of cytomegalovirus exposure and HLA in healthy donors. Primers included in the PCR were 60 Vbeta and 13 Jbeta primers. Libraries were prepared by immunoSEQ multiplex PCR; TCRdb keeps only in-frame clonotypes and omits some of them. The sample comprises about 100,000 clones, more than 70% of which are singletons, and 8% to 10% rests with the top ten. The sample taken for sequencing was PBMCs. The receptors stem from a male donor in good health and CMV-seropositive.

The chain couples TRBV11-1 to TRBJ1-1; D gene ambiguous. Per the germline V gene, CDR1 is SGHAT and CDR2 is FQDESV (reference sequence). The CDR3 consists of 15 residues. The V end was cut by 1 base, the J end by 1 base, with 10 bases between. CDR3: CASSLGGARNTEAFF. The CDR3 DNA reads TGTGCCAGCAGCTTAGGGGGAGCGAGGAACACTGAAGCTTTCTTT.

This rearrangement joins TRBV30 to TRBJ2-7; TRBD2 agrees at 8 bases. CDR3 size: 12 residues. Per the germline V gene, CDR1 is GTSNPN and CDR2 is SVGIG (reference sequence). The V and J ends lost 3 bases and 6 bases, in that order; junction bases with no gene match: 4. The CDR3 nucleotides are TGTGCCTGGAGGGGCGGGAGGTCCGAGCAGTACTTC. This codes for CAWRGGRSEQYF.

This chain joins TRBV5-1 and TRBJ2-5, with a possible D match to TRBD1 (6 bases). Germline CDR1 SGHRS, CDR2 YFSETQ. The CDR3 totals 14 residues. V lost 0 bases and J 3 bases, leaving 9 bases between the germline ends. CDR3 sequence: CASSLETGKETQYF. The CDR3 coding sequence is TGCGCCAGCAGCTTGGAAACAGGGAAAGAGACCCAGTACTTC. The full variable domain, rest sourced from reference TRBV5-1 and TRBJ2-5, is KAGVTQTPRYLIKTRGQQVTLSCSPISGHRSVSWYQQTPGQGLQFLFEYFSETQRNKGNFPGRFSGRQFSNSRSEMNVSTLELGDSALYLCASSLETGKETQYFGPGTRLLVL.